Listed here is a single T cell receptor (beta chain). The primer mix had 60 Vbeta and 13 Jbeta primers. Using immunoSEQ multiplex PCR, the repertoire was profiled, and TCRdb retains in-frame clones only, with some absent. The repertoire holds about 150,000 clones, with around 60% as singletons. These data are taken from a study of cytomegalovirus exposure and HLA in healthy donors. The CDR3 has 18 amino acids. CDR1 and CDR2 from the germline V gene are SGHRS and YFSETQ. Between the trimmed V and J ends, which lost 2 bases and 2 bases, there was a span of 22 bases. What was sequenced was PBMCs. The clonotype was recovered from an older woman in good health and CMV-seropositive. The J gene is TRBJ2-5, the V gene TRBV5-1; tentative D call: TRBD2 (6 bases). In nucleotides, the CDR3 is TGCGCCAGCAGCTTCAGCGCAGGAGGGACCTCCGGACAAGAGACCCAGTACTTC. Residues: CASSFSAGGTSGQETQYF.